One and the same sample provided the 22 T cell receptor beta chains below, sequenced in a study of blood T cell repertoires in COVID-19. Sequencing was performed with immunoSEQ multiplex PCR; in TCRdb, only in-frame clones are kept and a portion is missing. Counted here are about 280,000 clones, roughly 85% occurring once; the ten biggest clones make up 4.5% to 5.5%. Specimen: peripheral blood. These receptors were obtained from a man aged 50 to 59 with active or convalescent COVID-19.

This rearrangement joins TRBV10-3 to TRBJ1-1, with 7 bases identical to TRBD1. Germline V lookup: CDR1 ENHRY, CDR2 SYGVKD. CDR3 length: 17 residues. With 4 bases clipped from V and 0 bases from J, the junction kept 11 bases outside the gene matches. In DNA form, the CDR3 reads TGTGCCATCAGTGGGGCGAGACAGGGACCCTTGAACACTGAAGCTTTCTTT. Residues: CAISGARQGPLNTEAFF.

The rearrangement uses TRBV27 and TRBJ1-5, with 7 bases that match TRBD1. J gave up 7 bases and V 4 bases, and 10 bases lay outside the gene matches. The V gene's germline CDR1 is MNHEY and CDR2 SMNVEV (reference sequence). The CDR3 length is 15 residues. CDR3 residues: CASSSTGLLGQPQHF. CDR3 bases: TGTGCCAGCAGTTCGACAGGGCTTCTAGGGCAGCCCCAGCATTTT.

Only one count was recorded for this clone. The V gene is TRBV28, the J gene TRBJ1-2; unclear D gene. Germline CDR1 and CDR2: MDHEN and SYDVKM. The CDR3 length is 14 residues. Trimming took 6 bases from V and 0 from J, leaving 11 bases between them. This chain's CDR3 is CASSLEGPNYGYTF. The CDR3 bases are TGTGCCAGCAGCCTAGAAGGTCCTAACTATGGCTACACCTTC.

The chain has TRBV13 and TRBJ2-2, with 8 bases identical to TRBD1. CDR1 and CDR2 (germline): PRHDT, FYEKMQ (reference sequence). V shed 6 bases, J shed 3 bases, and the junction held 9 bases outside the gene matches. The CDR3 spans 16 residues. As DNA, the CDR3 is TGTGCCAGCAGACTAACCAGGGGGCGCGACACCGGGGAGCTGTTTTTT. It codes for CASRLTRGRDTGELFF. Complete variable domain (other parts from reference TRBV13 and TRBJ2-2): AAGVIQSPRHLIKEKRETATLKCYPIPRHDTVYWYQQGPGQDPQFLISFYEKMQSDKGSIPDRFSAQQFSDYHSELNMSSLELGDSALYFCASRLTRGRDTGELFFGEGSRLTVL.

The gene calls are TRBV5-6 and TRBJ2-3; the D is unclear. The CDR3 covers 13 residues. Germline values: CDR1 SGHDT, CDR2 YYEEEE. V lost 4 bases to trimming and J lost 4 bases, with 10 bases between them. The CDR3: CASSTRGPDTQYF. Here the CDR3 DNA reads TGTGCCAGCAGCACCCGTGGCCCAGATACGCAGTATTTT.

This clone came up once. The chain joins TRBV5-6 to TRBJ2-7; D is ambiguous. V gave up 2 bases and J gave up 0 bases, with 21 bases separating them. CDR3 length equals 18 residues. Germline CDR1 SGHDT, CDR2 YYEEEE. DNA for the CDR3: TGTGCCAGCAGCTTAATGGGCGAAATCTGGGCCGACTCCTACGAGCAGTACTTC. Protein sequence: CASSLMGEIWADSYEQYF.

This chain joins TRBV7-2 and TRBJ1-1; 7 nucleotides align to TRBD1. The CDR3 is made up of 15 amino acids. Germline CDR1 and CDR2: SGHTA and FQGNSA. The ends lost 2 bases at V and 0 bases at J; junction bases unmatched: 3. DNA of the CDR3: TGTGCCAGCAGCTTACTAGGGGGCATGAACACTGAAGCTTTCTTT. Its protein product is CASSLLGGMNTEAFF. Looking up the rest from reference TRBV7-2 and TRBJ1-1 gives the full variable domain: GAGVSQSPSNKVTEKGKDVELRCDPISGHTALYWYRQSLGQGLEFLIYFQGNSAPDKSGLPSDRFSAERTGGSVSTLTIQRTQQEDSAVYLCASSLLGGMNTEAFFGQGTRLTVV.

This clone was recorded only once. V is TRBV6-1 and J is TRBJ1-2; TRBD1 might be the D (5 bases). The V and J ends lost 0 bases and 8 bases respectively, with 19 bases between them. CDR1 MNHNS and CDR2 SASEGT come from the germline V gene. The CDR3 extends over 16 amino acids. The DNA for the CDR3 is TGTGCCAGCAGTGAAGCGTACGGGACTCCTTCCAAAGGCTACACCTTC. It codes for CASSEAYGTPSKGYTF.

The gene calls are TRBV4-1 and TRBJ1-1, with D possibly matching TRBD1 (6 bases). Trimming cost V 4 bases and J 2 bases, with 8 bases left between them. The CDR3 runs 13 residues. Per the germline V gene, CDR1 is MGHRA and CDR2 is YSYEKL. Here the CDR3 reads CASSLDSNTEAFF. The CDR3 DNA reads as TGCGCCAGCAGCCTGGACAGTAACACTGAAGCTTTCTTT.

The V and J genes are TRBV28 and TRBJ1-2; TRBD1 matches 8 bases. V was pared by 8 bases and J by 4 bases, with 6 bases of the junction left unmatched. The CDR3 consists of 13 residues. Germline V gives CDR1 MDHEN, CDR2 SYDVKM. CDR3 coding DNA: TGTGCCAGCTTTCAGGGGGCGGGCTATGGCTACACCTTC. It codes for CASFQGAGYGYTF.

V and J are TRBV6-6 and TRBJ1-1; D is perhaps TRBD1 (5 bases). The CDR3 sequence is 14 residues long. Germline V gene lookup returns CDR1 MNHNY and CDR2 SVGAGI (reference sequence). Deletions cut 6 bases from V and 1 base from J, with 12 bases between. The CDR3 DNA is TGTGCCAGCAGCCCCAGGGAAACGAACACTGAAGCTTTCTTT. Residues: CASSPRETNTEAFF.

The chain's CDR3 is CAWSKDRGNYGYTF. The CDR3 nucleotides read TGTGCCTGGAGTAAGGACAGGGGCAATTATGGCTACACCTTC. The gene calls are TRBV30 and TRBJ1-2, with 9 bases aligning to TRBD1. CDR1 is GTSNPN, CDR2 SVGIG, per germline (reference sequence). The CDR3 length is 14 residues. The trim removed 2 bases at V and 5 bases at J, leaving 6 bases unmatched.

This chain joins TRBV9 and TRBJ2-1, with 11 bases aligning to TRBD2. Germline V gene data show CDR1 as SGDLS and CDR2 as YYNGEE. This CDR3 has 15 amino acids. The trim removed 4 bases at V and 6 bases at J, leaving 6 bases unmatched. CDR3 DNA sequence: TGTGCCAGCAGCACTAGCGGGAGCACGGGCAATGAGCAGTTCTTC. Amino acids: CASSTSGSTGNEQFF. Looking up the rest from reference TRBV9 and TRBJ2-1 gives the full variable domain: DSGVTQTPKHLITATGQRVTLRCSPRSGDLSVYWYQQSLDQGLQFLIQYYNGEERAKGNILERFSAQQFPDLHSELNLSSLELGDSALYFCASSTSGSTGNEQFFGPGTRLTVL.

J is TRBJ1-5 and V is TRBV5-6; TRBD1 might be the D (5 bases). In germline, CDR1 is SGHDT, CDR2 YYEEEE. Deletions cut 0 bases from V and 7 bases from J, with 11 bases between. The CDR3 runs 14 residues. The chain's CDR3 is CASSLGDAGQPQHF. As DNA, the CDR3 is TGTGCCAGCAGCTTGGGGGACGCGGGGCAGCCCCAGCATTTT.

The DNA of the CDR3 is TGTGCCAGCAGCTCGGACAGGGAAACCTCCTACGAGCAGTACTTC. Its protein is CASSSDRETSYEQYF. The chain links TRBV7-9 to TRBJ2-7, with 8 bases identical to TRBD1. J lost 0 bases, V lost 4 bases, and 5 bases had no gene match. The CDR3 covers 15 residues. In germline, CDR1 is SEHNR, CDR2 FQNEAQ (reference sequence).

In this sample, this clone turned up once. The chain links TRBV15 to TRBJ2-1; the match to TRBD2 covers 8 bases. This CDR3 spans 16 amino acids. J lost 0 bases, V lost 5 bases, and 6 bases had no gene match. CDR1 LNHNV and CDR2 YYDKDF come from the germline V gene (reference sequence). This CDR3 reads CATSDGLAGSYNEQFF. In DNA, the CDR3 is TGTGCCACCAGCGACGGACTAGCAGGCTCCTACAATGAGCAGTTCTTC.

The rearrangement joins TRBV18 to TRBJ1-3; D is uncertain. The germline gives CDR1 KGHSH, CDR2 LQKENI. The CDR3 runs 15 residues. V was shortened by 0 bases and J by 1 base, with 7 bases between the two germline ends. The DNA of the CDR3 is TGTGCCAGCTCACCACCATCTCCTTCTGGAAACACCATATATTTT. Amino acid sequence: CASSPPSPSGNTIYF. The whole variable domain, filled in from reference TRBV18 and TRBJ1-3, reads NAGVMQNPRHLVRRRGQEARLRCSPMKGHSHVYWYRQLPEEGLKFMVYLQKENIIDESGMPKERFSAEFPKEGPSILRIQQVVRGDSAAYFCASSPPSPSGNTIYFGEGSWLTVV.

The chain employs TRBV19 and TRBJ2-3; 10 bases line up with TRBD1. Germline assignment: CDR1 LNHDA and CDR2 SQIVND (reference sequence). The CDR3 runs 13 residues. J was trimmed by 5 bases and V by 10 bases; bases with no gene match: 6. The CDR3 reads CATWDRGLDTQYF. The CDR3 region has the DNA TGTGCCACCTGGGACAGGGGTTTAGATACGCAGTATTTT.

The CDR3, as DNA: TGTGCCAGCAGCCAAGTAGCGGGAGTGAACGAGCAGTACTTC. The encoded protein is CASSQVAGVNEQYF. The chain couples TRBV3-1 (or the pseudogene TRBV3-2) to TRBJ2-7; 9 positions match TRBD2. CDR3 length equals 14 residues. J was trimmed by 5 bases and V by 1 base; bases with no gene match: 3. Germline CDR1 is LGHDT and CDR2 is YNNKEL (reference sequence).

The rearrangement links TRBV9 to TRBJ2-3, with D possibly TRBD1 on 5 matching bases. Trimming cost V 3 bases and J 1 base, with 9 bases left between them. Germline V CDR1 and CDR2: SGDLS, YYNGEE. The CDR3 extends over 14 amino acids. CDR3 region: CASSARVGTDTQYF. The CDR3 bases are TGTGCCAGCAGCGCCAGGGTTGGCACAGATACGCAGTATTTT. The full variable domain, with the rest looked up from reference TRBV9 and TRBJ2-3, is DSGVTQTPKHLITATGQRVTLRCSPRSGDLSVYWYQQSLDQGLQFLIQYYNGEERAKGNILERFSAQQFPDLHSELNLSSLELGDSALYFCASSARVGTDTQYFGPGTRLTVL.

V is TRBV5-4 and J is TRBJ2-3, with 8 bases aligning to TRBD1. CDR1 SGHNT and CDR2 YYREEE come from the germline V gene (reference sequence). CDR3 size: 14 residues. V was clipped by 5 bases and J by 5 bases; unmatched bases: 7. CDR3 in amino acids: CASRKAGGVDTQYF. CDR3 in DNA: TGTGCCAGCAGAAAAGCAGGGGGCGTAGATACGCAGTATTTT.

The CDR3 region is CASSLEDTDTQYF. CDR3 sequence (DNA): TGTGCCAGCAGTTTAGAGGACACAGATACGCAGTATTTT. The V call is TRBV28, the J call TRBJ2-3; no firm D call. Germline V gene lookup returns CDR1 MDHEN and CDR2 SYDVKM. The CDR3 spans 13 residues. V lost 2 bases and J lost 2, with 5 bases in between. Full variable domain (outside the CDR3, taken from reference TRBV28 and TRBJ2-3): DVKVTQSSRYLVKRTGEKVFLECVQDMDHENMFWYRQDPGLGLRLIYFSYDVKMKEKGDIPEGYSVSREKKERFSLILESASTNQTSMYLCASSLEDTDTQYFGPGTRLTVL.